These T cell receptor beta chains were read from a single sample in a study of Ad26.COV2.S vaccination and SARS-CoV-2 variants. Only in-frame clones appear in the TCRdb table, and some are missing; sequencing was by immunoSEQ multiplex PCR. Seen here are more than 300,000 clones, 86% observed once, and the top ten hold around 10%. The sample here was peripheral blood, taken in a trial of Ad26.COV2.S vaccine versus placebo. These TCRs come from a person between 18 and 60 years old who received the Ad26.COV2.S COVID-19 vaccine or a placebo. CDR3s include the opening cysteine and the closing phenylalanine or tryptophan. D genes are given only for firm matches. Clone sizes are given selectively: once, few, many, or a class where the clone is expanded.

>TRBJ2-7|.|.|TRBV7-8
TGTGCCAGCAGCCCTTTGCGGCGCTCCTACGAGCAGTACTTC
CASSPLRRSYEQYF
>TRBJ2-3|.|.|TRBV5-1
TGCGCCAGCAGCTTGGCTAAGACTCCTTGGGGCGATACGCAGTATTTT
CASSLAKTPWGDTQYF
>TRBJ2-7|.|.|TRBV18
TGTGCCAGCTCACCAGGGCAGCCCTACGAGCAGTACTTC
CASSPGQPYEQYF
>TRBJ2-1|TRBD1|.|TRBV4-1
TGCGCCAGCAGCCGACCAGGACAGGCCTATGAGCAGTTCTTC
CASSRPGQAYEQFF
>TRBJ2-7|TRBD1|few|TRBV2
TGTGCCAGCAGCCCGGGTTTAGGGGGCTCTTCTTCCGGCTACGAGCAGTACTTC
CASSPGLGGSSSGYEQYF
>TRBJ1-1|.|.|TRBV25-1
TGTGCCAGCAGTGGAAAGAACAGGGCGGAACAGGAAGCTTTCTTT
CASSGKNRAEQEAFF
>TRBJ2-7|.|.|TRBV9
TGTGCCAGCAGCTCCTCGTATGGGGCCGGGTACGAGCAGTACTTC
CASSSSYGAGYEQYF
>TRBJ2-5|TRBD2|once|TRBV4-3
TGCGCCAGCAGCCAAGGGGCTAGCGGGGAACAAGAGACCCAGTACTTC
CASSQGASGEQETQYF
>TRBJ1-5|.|.|TRBV19
TGTGCCAGTAGTTCCGGACAGCCCCAGCATTTT
CASSSGQPQHF
>TRBJ2-3|.|.|TRBV2
TGTGCCAGCAGTGGACGTTGGTCCACAGATACGCAGTATTTT
CASSGRWSTDTQYF
>TRBJ1-6|.|.|TRBV2
TGTGCCAGCAGTGGACAGAATAATTCACCCCTCCACTTT
CASSGQNNSPLHF
>TRBJ1-2|TRBD1|.|TRBV27
TGTGCCAGCAGTTTATCCTCCGGGACAGGGAGTTTTTATGGCTACACCTTC
CASSLSSGTGSFYGYTF
>TRBJ2-3|.|.|TRBV6-2/TRBV6-3
TGTGCCAGCAGTCTTTTTGGGCGGGCTGCGCAGTATTTT
CASSLFGRAAQYF
>TRBJ2-7|.|.|TRBV28
TGTGCCAGCAGTTTTGGAGGGGATCGGGAGAACGAGCAGTACTTC
CASSFGGDRENEQYF
>TRBJ2-7|TRBD1|.|TRBV5-1
TGCGCCAGCAGCTCGGGACAGGAGACCTACGAGCAGTACTTC
CASSSGQETYEQYF
>TRBJ1-2|.|.|TRBV21-1
TGTGCCAGCAGCAAAGAGGGGATAACGGCTAACTATGGCTACACCTTC
CASSKEGITANYGYTF
>TRBJ1-4|TRBD1|.|TRBV28
TGTGCCAGCAGTTCTCCCGACAGGGGCCGAGCAAGGGAAAAACTGTTTTTT
CASSSPDRGRAREKLFF
>TRBJ1-2|.|.|TRBV13
TGTGCCAGCAGCCCCGAGAACAGATATGGCTACACCTTC
CASSPENRYGYTF
>TRBJ1-4|.|many|TRBV28
TGTGCCAGCAGGAGAAGCAGGTTTAATGAAAAACTGTTTTTT
CASRRSRFNEKLFF
>TRBJ2-3|.|.|TRBV4-3
TGCGCCAGCAGCCAAGAAGGGGCCCGGGCAGATACGCAGTATTTT
CASSQEGARADTQYF
>TRBJ2-2|.|.|TRBV18
TGTGCCAGCTCACCACAATTAGAGGACACTTACACCGGGGAGCTGTTTTTT
CASSPQLEDTYTGELFF
>TRBJ2-2|TRBD1|.|TRBV7-9
TGTGCCAGCAACCAGGGGGCCGGGGAGCTGTTTTTT
CASNQGAGELFF
>TRBJ2-5|TRBD1|.|TRBV25-1
TGTGCCAGCAGGAGGGACAGGGTCCAAGAGACCCAGTACTTC
CASRRDRVQETQYF
>TRBJ1-6|.|few|TRBV15
TGTGCCACCGTTGGCTCGGGTGCATCACCCCTCCACTTT
CATVGSGASPLHF
>TRBJ2-7|TRBD2|.|TRBV27
TGTGCCAGCAGTTCCCCTAGCGGAGACACGGCCGAGCAGTACTTC
CASSSPSGDTAEQYF
>TRBJ1-4|TRBD1|once|TRBV6-5
TGTGCCAGCAGGTACCTCGGGACAGGGGACGAAAAACTGTTTTTT
CASRYLGTGDEKLFF
>TRBJ2-5|.|.|TRBV6-6
TGTGCCAGCAGTTACTCCCCCGGGTCCTCGGGGGAGACCCAGTACTTC
CASSYSPGSSGETQYF
>TRBJ2-7|.|few|TRBV11-2
TGTGCCAGCAGCGACTTCCGGGACTTGGCCTACGAGCAGTACTTC
CASSDFRDLAYEQYF
>TRBJ1-5|.|many|TRBV6-4
TGTGCCAGCACCAAATTGCTTGGGGCCCGAAGGGGCAATCAGCCCCAGCATTTT
CASTKLLGARRGNQPQHF
>TRBJ2-2|TRBD1|.|TRBV11-2
TGTGCCAGCAGCCGAGGGAGGGACAGGGGTTCGTCCGGGGAGCTGTTTTTT
CASSRGRDRGSSGELFF
>TRBJ2-1|.|.|TRBV4-1
TGCGCCAGCAGCCAGCAGGAGAACTCCTACAATGAGCAGTTCTTC
CASSQQENSYNEQFF
>TRBJ1-2|TRBD1|few|TRBV7-9
TGTGCCAGCAGCCGGGACAGGGTCCGCTACACCTTC
CASSRDRVRYTF
>TRBJ2-1|.|.|TRBV24-1
TGTGCCACCAGTGCTCGACTAGGGGATGAGCAGTTCTTC
CATSARLGDEQFF
>TRBJ1-2|.|.|TRBV30
TGTGCCTGGAGTGTAAGTGCGGAGAACTATGGCTACACCTTC
CAWSVSAENYGYTF
>TRBJ2-1|TRBD1|once|TRBV24-1
TGTGCCACCAGTGACCCCGGGACAGGGGAGAGCTCCTACAATGAGCAGTTCTTC
CATSDPGTGESSYNEQFF
>TRBJ1-5|.|.|TRBV4-2
TGTGCCAGCAGCCAAGACCTCCTAACCAATCAGCCCCAGCATTTT
CASSQDLLTNQPQHF
>TRBJ2-3|TRBD2|.|TRBV25-1
TGTGCCAGCAGTTCGGGGGGGACGCAGTATTTT
CASSSGGTQYF
>TRBJ2-3|.|few|TRBV7-9
TGTGCCTCACCAGTGAGCGGCACAGATACGCAGTATTTT
CASPVSGTDTQYF
>TRBJ1-6|TRBD1|.|TRBV13
TGTGCCAGCAGCCCCGCGGGGACAGATTATTCACCCCTCCACTTT
CASSPAGTDYSPLHF
>TRBJ1-3|.|few|TRBV7-9
TGTGCCAGCAGCCCCAGACAGTACGACTCTGGAAACACCATATATTTT
CASSPRQYDSGNTIYF
>TRBJ2-3|TRBD2|few|TRBV18
TGTGCCAGCTCACCACCGGGGCCAGGGAGGGCAGATACGCAGTATTTT
CASSPPGPGRADTQYF
>TRBJ2-5|TRBD1|.|TRBV9
TGTGCCAGCAGCGAGAGGACAGGGCCGCAGACCCAGTACTTC
CASSERTGPQTQYF
>TRBJ1-4|.|.|TRBV5-5
TGTGCCAGCAATTTCTGGGGAGAAAAACTGTTTTTT
CASNFWGEKLFF
>TRBJ2-3|TRBD2|once|TRBV10-3
TGTGCCATCAGTGAGTCGACTAGCGGAGATACGCAGTATTTT
CAISESTSGDTQYF
>TRBJ1-1|.|.|TRBV28
TGTGCCAGCAGTTCCCCGGGACACGGAGATACTGAAGCTTTCTTT
CASSSPGHGDTEAFF
>TRBJ1-4|.|.|TRBV18
TGTGCCAGCTCACGGGGCGAAAAACTGTTTTTT
CASSRGEKLFF
>TRBJ1-1|.|.|TRBV10-3
TGTGCCATCAGGGTGGACCGGCTCACTGAAGCTTTCTTT
CAIRVDRLTEAFF
>TRBJ2-1|TRBD2|once|TRBV19
TGTGCCAGTAGTACAGCGGGGTCGTCCTACAATGAGCAGTTCTTC
CASSTAGSSYNEQFF
>TRBJ1-5|TRBD1|.|TRBV2
TGTGCCAGCAGGACAGGGGGGGAAAAAGGAGTCGATCAGCCCCAGCATTTT
CASRTGGEKGVDQPQHF
>TRBJ1-1|.|few|TRBV10-3
TGTGCCATCAGTGAGTCGCGCGGGCGAACTGAAGCTTTCTTT
CAISESRGRTEAFF
>TRBJ2-7|.|.|TRBV7-7
TGTGCTAGCAGCTTAGAGTGGGGCTCCTCCTACGAGCAGTACTTC
CASSLEWGSSYEQYF
>TRBJ1-5|.|.|TRBV6-1
TGTGCCAGCAGTGACAACCTTATGCAGCCCCAGCATTTT
CASSDNLMQPQHF